The 11 T cell receptor beta chains below all came from one sample that was sequenced in a study of blood T cell repertoires in COVID-19. The protocol was immunoSEQ multiplex PCR, while the TCRdb copy is restricted to in-frame clones and leaves out a portion. This sample carries more than 250,000 clones, less than 85% of them seen once, and the ten largest clones take roughly 4.5%. The source material was peripheral blood. The receptors shown here come from a man between 60 and 75 years old who had recovered from COVID-19.

This clone was seen a single time. J is TRBJ1-2 and V is TRBV9; no firm D call. This CDR3 has 12 amino acids. The V and J ends lost 3 bases and 4 bases respectively, with 7 bases between them. CDR1 and CDR2 from the germline V gene are SGDLS and YYNGEE. The CDR3 coding sequence is TGTGCCAGCAGCGAGGCAGGCTATGGCTACACCTTC. Residues: CASSEAGYGYTF.

The CDR3 region is CASSRGAGEGTAQYF. CDR3 nucleotide sequence: TGCGCCAGCAGCCGGGGCGCGGGGGAGGGTACGGCGCAGTACTTC. The chain combines TRBV5-1 with TRBJ2-7; 7 bases are shared with TRBD2. This CDR3 region has 15 residues. J was trimmed by 9 bases and V by 4 bases; bases with no gene match: 16. Germline V gives CDR1 SGHRS, CDR2 YFSETQ.

This clone was observed once. At the DNA level, this CDR3 is encoded by other sequences in the same sample as well. The V gene is TRBV12-3 or TRBV12-4, the J gene TRBJ2-7; TRBD1 matches 7 bases. Unmatched junction bases numbered 3, after V lost 9 bases and J lost 1 base. The CDR3 runs 12 residues. The CDR3 region is CASKTGSYEQYF. The CDR3 DNA follows: TGTGCCAGTAAGACAGGGTCCTACGAGCAGTACTTC.

This clone was observed a few times. The rearrangement links TRBV7-9 to TRBJ2-2, with a tentative D call TRBD2 (5 bases). Germline-derived CDR1 and CDR2 are SEHNR and FQNEAQ (reference sequence). The ends were cut back, 9 bases at V and 0 bases at J, with 11 bases in the middle. This CDR3 contains 14 residues. CDR3 in amino acids: CASTSGANTGELFF. CDR3 sequence (DNA): TGTGCCAGTACGAGCGGAGCGAACACCGGGGAGCTGTTTTTT. The full variable domain, with the rest looked up from reference TRBV7-9 and TRBJ2-2, is DTGVSQNPRHKITKRGQNVTFRCDPISEHNRLYWYRQTLGQGPEFLTYFQNEAQLEKSRLLSDRFSAERPKGSFSTLEIQRTEQGDSAMYLCASTSGANTGELFFGEGSRLTVL.

A few counts support this clone. The chain combines TRBV9 with TRBJ1-3; D remains unclear. Trimming removed 2 bases at V and 6 bases at J, with 12 bases between. This CDR3 region has 14 residues. Germline lookup yields CDR1 SGDLS and CDR2 YYNGEE. The CDR3 here is CASSVSLVENTIYF. The CDR3 DNA follows: TGTGCCAGCAGCGTCTCTCTCGTAGAAAACACCATATATTTT.

The V call is TRBV19, the J call TRBJ1-1, with TRBD1 matching over 8 bases. CDR3 length: 14 amino acids. Looked up from germline, CDR1 is LNHDA and CDR2 is SQIVND (reference sequence). V lost 6 bases to trimming and J lost 6 bases; unmatched junction nucleotides: 9. In DNA, the CDR3 is TGTGCCAGTAGATACGACAGGGGATCCGCTGAAGCTTTCTTT. The encoded protein is CASRYDRGSAEAFF.

J is TRBJ2-2 and V is TRBV7-8, with D possibly being TRBD1 (6 bases). V shed 6 bases and J shed 0 bases, with 8 bases lying between them. CDR1 is SGHVS, CDR2 FQNEAQ, per germline. The CDR3 is 14 amino acids. CDR3 in amino acids: CASRDRTNTGELFF. Here the CDR3 DNA reads TGTGCCAGCAGGGACAGAACGAACACCGGGGAGCTGTTTTTT.

The chain links TRBV30 to TRBJ2-7; 11 nucleotides match TRBD2. Losses at the gene ends were 3 bases for V and 6 bases for J; bases not matched to a gene: 4. From germline, CDR1 is GTSNPN and CDR2 SVGIG (reference sequence). This CDR3 spans 13 amino acids. The CDR3 loop is CAWSPGLAGEQYF. CDR3 sequence (DNA): TGTGCCTGGAGCCCCGGACTAGCGGGCGAGCAGTACTTC. Looking up the rest from reference TRBV30 and TRBJ2-7 gives the full variable domain: SQTIHQWPATLVQPVGSPLSLECTVEGTSNPNLYWYRQAAGRGLQLLFYSVGIGQISSEVPQNLSASRPQDRQFILSSKKLLLSDSGFYLCAWSPGLAGEQYFGPGTRLTVT.

The chain carries TRBV9 and TRBJ2-3, with 8 bases matching TRBD1. V dropped 5 bases and J dropped 0; count of bases not matched to a gene: 2. The CDR3 runs to 14 residues. Germline CDR1 reads SGDLS; CDR2 reads YYNGEE. The CDR3 nucleotides are TGTGCCAGCAGTTGGACAGGGAGCACAGATACGCAGTATTTT. As protein: CASSWTGSTDTQYF.

In this sample, this clone turned up once. The chain couples TRBV7-3 to TRBJ2-2, with 11 bases identical to TRBD1. V was pared by 4 bases and J by 4 bases, with 2 bases of the junction left unmatched. The CDR3 sequence is 15 residues long. The germline V gene has CDR1 SGHTA and CDR2 FQGTGA. The CDR3 nucleotides are TGTGCCAGCAGCTCGGGACAGGGGGGCACCGGGGAGCTGTTTTTT. It encodes CASSSGQGGTGELFF.

The chain employs TRBV13 and TRBJ2-3; 9 nucleotides agree with TRBD1. The V and J ends lost 3 bases and 2 bases, in that order; junction bases with no gene match: 3. The germline V gene encodes CDR1 PRHDT and CDR2 FYEKMQ (reference sequence). The CDR3 contains 15 residues. The CDR3 loop is CASSFGTGTTDTQYF. The CDR3 DNA reads TGTGCCAGCAGCTTTGGGACAGGGACCACAGATACGCAGTATTTT.